A selection of T cell receptor beta chains follows, all from one sample in a study of blood T cell repertoires in COVID-19. Profiled with immunoSEQ multiplex PCR; TCRdb holds only in-frame clones, not every one. Counted here are over 45,000 clones, roughly 80% occurring once; the ten biggest clones make up around 18%. The sequenced sample was peripheral blood. The receptor set was obtained from a woman in her fifties or sixties with active or convalescent COVID-19. Each CDR3 is given with its conserved first and last residue. D genes are given only for firm matches. Where a row states a size, it is once, few, many or the class of an expanded clone; other rows omit it.

j_call clone_size d_call v_call cdr3_aa cdr3_nt
TRBJ2-1 - - TRBV5-6 CASSLEGRRDYNEQFF TGTGCCAGCAGCTTGGAGGGGAGGCGGGATTACAATGAGCAGTTCTTC
TRBJ2-5 - TRBD1 TRBV5-1 CASSLAGQVQETQYF TGCGCCAGCAGCTTGGCGGGACAGGTACAAGAGACCCAGTACTTC
TRBJ2-3 - - TRBV3-1/TRBV3-2 CASSQEYLAGASTDTQYF TGTGCCAGCAGCCAAGAATATTTAGCTGGGGCGAGCACAGATACGCAGTATTTT
TRBJ2-1 - - TRBV9 CASSPGTLYNEQFF TGTGCCAGCAGCCCAGGGACACTGTACAATGAGCAGTTCTTC
TRBJ2-2 - - TRBV6-5 CASTPYGQNTGELFF TGTGCCAGTACCCCCTACGGACAGAACACCGGGGAGCTGTTTTTT
TRBJ2-7 - TRBD1 TRBV27 CASSPRQGAHEQYF TGTGCCAGCAGCCCCAGACAGGGGGCCCACGAGCAGTACTTC
TRBJ1-3 - - TRBV7-8 CASSLLAGNSLKNTIYF TGTGCCAGCAGCTTACTTGCGGGGAATTCGTTGAAAAACACCATATATTTT
TRBJ2-7 - TRBD1 TRBV30 CAWRIFDRAFGGSYEQYF TGTGCCTGGAGAATTTTCGACAGGGCATTCGGCGGGTCCTACGAGCAGTACTTC
TRBJ2-7 once TRBD2 TRBV19 CASSPGLVVWEQYF TGTGCCAGTAGCCCAGGACTAGTTGTCTGGGAGCAGTACTTC
TRBJ1-5 - - TRBV4-1 CASSQILREEPQHF TGCGCCAGCAGCCAAATCCTTCGGGAGGAGCCCCAGCATTTT
TRBJ1-6 - TRBD1 TRBV5-1 CASSWGTGVNSPLHF TGCGCCAGCAGCTGGGGGACAGGGGTGAATTCACCCCTCCACTTT
TRBJ2-1 - TRBD2 TRBV5-1 CASSLGRWTSGRNNEQFF TGCGCCAGCAGCTTGGGGCGTTGGACTAGCGGGAGGAACAATGAGCAGTTCTTC
TRBJ2-7 - TRBD1 TRBV28 CASSLLGTGIYEQYF TGTGCCAGCAGTTTATTAGGGACAGGGATCTACGAGCAGTACTTC
TRBJ2-1 - - TRBV4-1 CASSQVAKNGFRGGEQFF TGCGCCAGCAGCCAAGTCGCTAAGAATGGGTTCAGGGGTGGAGAGCAGTTCTTC
TRBJ2-1 - TRBD1 TRBV6-6 CASSQTGYGEQFF TGTGCCAGCAGCCAGACAGGGTATGGTGAGCAGTTCTTC
TRBJ2-7 - TRBD1 TRBV5-1 CASSLRQGVASSYEQYF TGCGCCAGCAGCCTTAGACAGGGGGTAGCTAGCTCCTACGAGCAGTACTTC
TRBJ2-7 - TRBD1 TRBV18 CASSPRQGSYEQYF TGTGCCAGCTCACCACGACAGGGCAGCTACGAGCAGTACTTC
TRBJ2-7 - TRBD1 TRBV5-1 CASSLFGTGGDEQYF TGCGCCAGCAGCTTGTTTGGGACAGGGGGAGACGAGCAGTACTTC
TRBJ1-5 few - TRBV28 CASKLVGRGNQPQHF TGTGCCAGCAAACTAGTAGGGAGGGGCAATCAGCCCCAGCATTTT
TRBJ2-3 - TRBD2 TRBV12-5 CKIAGTCTDTQYF TGTAAAATAGCGGGGACGTGCACAGATACGCAGTATTTT
TRBJ1-1 - TRBD1 TRBV18 CASKDRENTEAFF TGTGCCAGCAAAGACAGGGAAAACACTGAAGCTTTCTTT
TRBJ2-3 - TRBD2 TRBV28 CASSLETSGVSTDTQYF TGTGCCAGCAGTTTAGAGACTAGCGGAGTCAGCACAGATACGCAGTATTTT